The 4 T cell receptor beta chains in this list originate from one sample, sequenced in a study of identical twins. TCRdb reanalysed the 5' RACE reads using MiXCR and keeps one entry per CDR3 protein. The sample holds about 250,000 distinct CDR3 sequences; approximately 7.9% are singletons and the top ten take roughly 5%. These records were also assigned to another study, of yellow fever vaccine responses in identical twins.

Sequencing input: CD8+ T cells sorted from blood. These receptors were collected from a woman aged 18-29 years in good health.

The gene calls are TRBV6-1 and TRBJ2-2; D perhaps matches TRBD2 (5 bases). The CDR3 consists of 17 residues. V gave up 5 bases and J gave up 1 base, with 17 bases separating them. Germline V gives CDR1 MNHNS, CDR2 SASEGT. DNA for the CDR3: TGTGCCAGCAGTCCCCTCAGTAGCGTAAAGAACACCGGGGAGCTGTTTTTT. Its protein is CASSPLSSVKNTGELFF.

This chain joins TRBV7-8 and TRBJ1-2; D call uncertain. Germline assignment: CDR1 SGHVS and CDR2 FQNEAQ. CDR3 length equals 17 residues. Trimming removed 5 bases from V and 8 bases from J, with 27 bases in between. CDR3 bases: TGTGCCAGCAGCACGGAGGCCTCGTCGATAGTCTCAAGAGGCTACACCTTC. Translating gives CASSTEASSIVSRGYTF.

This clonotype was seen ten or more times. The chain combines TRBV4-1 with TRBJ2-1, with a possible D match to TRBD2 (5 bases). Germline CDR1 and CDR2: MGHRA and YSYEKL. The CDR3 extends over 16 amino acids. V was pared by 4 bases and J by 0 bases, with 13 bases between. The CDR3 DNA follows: TGCGCCAGCAGCCGTTCTAGCTCAAGCTCCTACAATGAGCAGTTCTTC. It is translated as CASSRSSSSSYNEQFF.

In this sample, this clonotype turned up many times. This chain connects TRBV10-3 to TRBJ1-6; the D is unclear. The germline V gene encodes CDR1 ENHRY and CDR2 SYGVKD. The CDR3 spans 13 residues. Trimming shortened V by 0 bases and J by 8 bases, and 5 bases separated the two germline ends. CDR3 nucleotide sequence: TGTGCCATCAGTGAGTCGGGGTATTCACCCCTCCACTTT. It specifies CAISESGYSPLHF.